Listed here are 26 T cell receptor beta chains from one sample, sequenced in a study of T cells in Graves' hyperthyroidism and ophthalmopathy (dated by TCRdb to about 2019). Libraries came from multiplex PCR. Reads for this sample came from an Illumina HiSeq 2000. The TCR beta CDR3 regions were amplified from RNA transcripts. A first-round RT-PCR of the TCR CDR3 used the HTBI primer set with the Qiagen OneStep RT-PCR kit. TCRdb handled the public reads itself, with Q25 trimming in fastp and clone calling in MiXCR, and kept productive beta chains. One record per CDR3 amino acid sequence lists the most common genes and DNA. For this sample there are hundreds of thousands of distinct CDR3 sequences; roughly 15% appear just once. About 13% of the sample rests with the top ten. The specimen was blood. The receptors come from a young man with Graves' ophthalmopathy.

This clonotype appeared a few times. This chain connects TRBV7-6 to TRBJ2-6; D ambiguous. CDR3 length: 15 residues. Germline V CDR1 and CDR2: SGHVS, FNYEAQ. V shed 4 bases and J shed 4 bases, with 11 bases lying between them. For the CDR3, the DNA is TGTGCCAGCAGCTCGGGCCTGGGGGGGGCCAACGTCCTGACTTTC. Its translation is CASSSGLGGANVLTF.

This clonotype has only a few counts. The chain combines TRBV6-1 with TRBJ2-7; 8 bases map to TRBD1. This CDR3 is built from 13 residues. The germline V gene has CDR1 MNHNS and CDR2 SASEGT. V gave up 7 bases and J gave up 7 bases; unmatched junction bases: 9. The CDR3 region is CASTTQGGEEQYF. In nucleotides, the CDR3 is TGTGCCAGCACCACACAGGGGGGAGAGGAGCAGTACTTC.

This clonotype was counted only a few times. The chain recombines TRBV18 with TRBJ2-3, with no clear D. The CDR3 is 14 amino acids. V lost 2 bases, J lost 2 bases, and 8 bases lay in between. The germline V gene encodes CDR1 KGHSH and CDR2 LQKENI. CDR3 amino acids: CASSPNADTDTQYF. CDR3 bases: TGTGCCAGCTCACCAAACGCAGACACAGATACGCAGTATTTT.

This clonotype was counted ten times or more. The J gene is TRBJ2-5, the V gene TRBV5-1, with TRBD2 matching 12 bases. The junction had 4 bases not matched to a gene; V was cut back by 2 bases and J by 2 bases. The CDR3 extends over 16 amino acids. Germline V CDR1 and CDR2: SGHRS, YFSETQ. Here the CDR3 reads CASSFTSGGPQETQYF. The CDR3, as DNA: TGCGCCAGCAGCTTTACTAGCGGGGGGCCACAAGAGACCCAGTACTTC.

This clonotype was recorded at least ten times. This CDR3 is CSARDSVKGVETQYF. As DNA, the CDR3 is TGCAGTGCTAGAGATAGTGTAAAGGGGGTAGAGACCCAGTACTTC. The chain joins TRBV20-1 to TRBJ2-5, with D possibly matching TRBD1 (6 bases). Germline CDR1 reads DFQATT; CDR2 reads SNEGSKA (reference sequence). Trimming cost V 0 bases and J 4 bases, with 15 bases left between them. The CDR3 sequence is 15 residues long.

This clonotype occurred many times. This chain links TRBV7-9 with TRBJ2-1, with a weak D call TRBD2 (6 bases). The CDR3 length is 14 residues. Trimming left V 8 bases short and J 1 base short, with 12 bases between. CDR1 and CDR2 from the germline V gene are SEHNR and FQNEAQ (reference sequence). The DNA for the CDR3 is TGTGCCAGCGAGAGCGGGCAGTCCTACAATGAGCAGTTCTTC. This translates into CASESGQSYNEQFF.

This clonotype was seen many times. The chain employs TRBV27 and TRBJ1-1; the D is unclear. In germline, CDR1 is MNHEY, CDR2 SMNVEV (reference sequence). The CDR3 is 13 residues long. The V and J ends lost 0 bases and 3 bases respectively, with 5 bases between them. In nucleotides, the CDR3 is TGTGCCAGCAGTTTATCGGTGGACACTGAAGCTTTCTTT. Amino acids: CASSLSVDTEAFF.

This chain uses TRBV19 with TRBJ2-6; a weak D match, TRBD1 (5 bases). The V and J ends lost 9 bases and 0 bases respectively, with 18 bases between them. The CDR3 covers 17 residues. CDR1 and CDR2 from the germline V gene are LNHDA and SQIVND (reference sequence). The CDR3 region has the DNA TGTGCCAGCACCCGGCCAGGGTCAACCTCTGGGGCCAACGTCCTGACTTTC. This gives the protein CASTRPGSTSGANVLTF.

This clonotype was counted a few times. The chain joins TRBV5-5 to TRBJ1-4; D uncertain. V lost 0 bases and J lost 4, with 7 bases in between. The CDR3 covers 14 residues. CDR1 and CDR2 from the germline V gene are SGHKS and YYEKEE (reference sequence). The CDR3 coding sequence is TGTGCCAGCAGCTTGGGCGGATATAATGAAAAACTGTTTTTT. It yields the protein CASSLGGYNEKLFF. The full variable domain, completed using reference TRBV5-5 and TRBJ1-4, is DAGVTQSPTHLIKTRGQQVTLRCSPISGHKSVSWYQQVLGQGPQFIFQYYEKEERGRGNFPDRFSARQFPNYSSELNVNALLLGDSALYLCASSLGGYNEKLFFGSGTQLSVL.

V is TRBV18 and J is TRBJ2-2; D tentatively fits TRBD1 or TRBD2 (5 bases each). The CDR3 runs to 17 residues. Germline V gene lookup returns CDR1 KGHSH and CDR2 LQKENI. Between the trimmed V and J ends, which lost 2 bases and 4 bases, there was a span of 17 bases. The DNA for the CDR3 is TGTGCCAGCTCACCATCGGACTTGGGGGTCCGCACCGGGGAGCTGTTTTTT. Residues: CASSPSDLGVRTGELFF.

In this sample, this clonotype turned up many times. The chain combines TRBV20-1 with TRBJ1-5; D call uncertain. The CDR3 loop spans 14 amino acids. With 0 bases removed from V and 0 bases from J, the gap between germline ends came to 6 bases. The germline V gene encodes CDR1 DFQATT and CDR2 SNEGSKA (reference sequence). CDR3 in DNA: TGCAGTGCTAGAGATCCGAGTAGCAATCAGCCCCAGCATTTT. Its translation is CSARDPSSNQPQHF.

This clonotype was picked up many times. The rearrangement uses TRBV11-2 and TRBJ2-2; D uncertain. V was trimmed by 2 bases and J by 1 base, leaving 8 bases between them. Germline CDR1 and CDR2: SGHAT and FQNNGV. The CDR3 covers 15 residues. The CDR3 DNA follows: TGTGCCAGCAGCTTAACTTCAGTGAACACCGGGGAGCTGTTTTTT. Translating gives CASSLTSVNTGELFF. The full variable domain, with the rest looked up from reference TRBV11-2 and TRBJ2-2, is EAGVAQSPRYKIIEKRQSVAFWCNPISGHATLYWYQQILGQGPKLLIQFQNNGVVDDSQLPKDRFSAERLKGVDSTLKIQPAKLEDSAVYLCASSLTSVNTGELFFGEGSRLTVL.

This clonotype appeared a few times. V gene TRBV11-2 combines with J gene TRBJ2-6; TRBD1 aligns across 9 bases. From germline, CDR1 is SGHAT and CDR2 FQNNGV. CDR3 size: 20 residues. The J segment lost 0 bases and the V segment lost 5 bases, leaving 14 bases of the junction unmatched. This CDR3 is CASSLRTPDRGISGANVLTF. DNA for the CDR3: TGTGCCAGCAGCCTAAGAACCCCCGACAGGGGGATCTCTGGGGCCAACGTCCTGACTTTC. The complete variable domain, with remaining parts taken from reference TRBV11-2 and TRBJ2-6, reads EAGVAQSPRYKIIEKRQSVAFWCNPISGHATLYWYQQILGQGPKLLIQFQNNGVVDDSQLPKDRFSAERLKGVDSTLKIQPAKLEDSAVYLCASSLRTPDRGISGANVLTFGAGSRLTVL.

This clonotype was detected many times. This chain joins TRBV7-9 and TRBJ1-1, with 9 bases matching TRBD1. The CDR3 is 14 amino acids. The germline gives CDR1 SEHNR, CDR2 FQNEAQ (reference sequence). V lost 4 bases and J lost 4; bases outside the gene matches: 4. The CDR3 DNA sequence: TGTGCCAGCAGCTCCGGGACAGGGCCCACTGAAGCTTTCTTT. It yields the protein CASSSGTGPTEAFF.

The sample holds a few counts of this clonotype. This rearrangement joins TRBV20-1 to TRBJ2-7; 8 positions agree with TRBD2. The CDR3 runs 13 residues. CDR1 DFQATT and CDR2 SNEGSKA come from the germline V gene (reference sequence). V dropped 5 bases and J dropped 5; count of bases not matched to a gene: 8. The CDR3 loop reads CSASLGTRDEQYF. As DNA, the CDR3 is TGCAGTGCTTCCTTGGGGACTAGGGACGAGCAGTACTTC.

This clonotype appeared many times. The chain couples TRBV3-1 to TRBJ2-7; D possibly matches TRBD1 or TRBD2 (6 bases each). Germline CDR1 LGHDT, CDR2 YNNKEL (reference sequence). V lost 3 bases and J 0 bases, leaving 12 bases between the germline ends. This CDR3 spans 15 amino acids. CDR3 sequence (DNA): TGTGCCAGCAGCCATGGGGGCGGGATCTCCTACGAGCAGTACTTC. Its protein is CASSHGGGISYEQYF.

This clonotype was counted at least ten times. CDR3 amino acids: CASSLRGNEQFF. CDR3 bases: TGTGCCAGCAGTTTACGTGGAAATGAGCAGTTCTTC. This sequence joins TRBV27 and TRBJ2-1; D is undetermined. V was cut by 2 bases and J by 7 bases, with 6 bases left in between. Germline lookup yields CDR1 MNHEY and CDR2 SMNVEV (reference sequence). This CDR3 is 12 amino acids long.

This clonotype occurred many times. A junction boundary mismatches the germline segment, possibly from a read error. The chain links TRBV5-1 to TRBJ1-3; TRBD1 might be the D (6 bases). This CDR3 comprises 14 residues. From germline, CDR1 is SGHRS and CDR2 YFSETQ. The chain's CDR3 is CASSSRGGGNTIYF. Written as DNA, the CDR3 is TGTGCCAGCAGCTCGAGGGGGGGTGGAAACACCATATATTTT.

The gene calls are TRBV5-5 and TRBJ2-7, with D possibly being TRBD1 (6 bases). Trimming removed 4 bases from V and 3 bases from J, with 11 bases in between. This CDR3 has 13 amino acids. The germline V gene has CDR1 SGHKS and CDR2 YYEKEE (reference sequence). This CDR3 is CASSGTGFYEQYF. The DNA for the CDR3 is TGTGCCAGCAGCGGAACAGGGTTCTACGAGCAGTACTTC.

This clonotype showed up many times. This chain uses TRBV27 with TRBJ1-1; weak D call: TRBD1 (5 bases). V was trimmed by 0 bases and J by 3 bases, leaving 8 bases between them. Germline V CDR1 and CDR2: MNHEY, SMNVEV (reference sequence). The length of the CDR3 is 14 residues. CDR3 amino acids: CASSLSLQDTEAFF. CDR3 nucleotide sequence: TGTGCCAGCAGTTTATCGTTACAGGACACTGAAGCTTTCTTT.

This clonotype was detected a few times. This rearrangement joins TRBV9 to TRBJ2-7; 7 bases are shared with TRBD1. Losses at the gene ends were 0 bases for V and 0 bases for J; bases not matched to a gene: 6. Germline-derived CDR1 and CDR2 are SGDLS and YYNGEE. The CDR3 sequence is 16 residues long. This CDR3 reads CASSVVPWDSSYEQYF. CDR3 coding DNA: TGTGCCAGCAGCGTAGTCCCCTGGGACAGCTCCTACGAGCAGTACTTC.

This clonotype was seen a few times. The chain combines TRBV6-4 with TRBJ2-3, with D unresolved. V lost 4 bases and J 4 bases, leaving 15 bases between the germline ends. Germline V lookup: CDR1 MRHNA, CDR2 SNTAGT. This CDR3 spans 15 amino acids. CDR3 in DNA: TGTGCCAGCAGTGCCGTCGGAGTCGGCGCAGATACGCAGTATTTT. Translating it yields CASSAVGVGADTQYF.

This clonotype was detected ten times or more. Written as DNA, the CDR3 is TGTGCCAGCAGCTTTGGATACAATGAGCAGTTCTTC. Its translation: CASSFGYNEQFF. The chain carries TRBV11-2 and TRBJ2-1; unclear D gene. Germline assignment: CDR1 SGHAT and CDR2 FQNNGV. V lost 3 bases and J 4 bases, leaving 4 bases between the germline ends. The CDR3 is 12 amino acids.

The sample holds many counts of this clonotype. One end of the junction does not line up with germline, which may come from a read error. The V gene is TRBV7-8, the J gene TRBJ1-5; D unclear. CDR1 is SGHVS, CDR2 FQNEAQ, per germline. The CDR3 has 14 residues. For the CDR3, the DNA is TGTGCCAGCAGCTTAGTACAAGGAGATCAACCCCAGCATTTT. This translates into CASSLVQGDQPQHF.

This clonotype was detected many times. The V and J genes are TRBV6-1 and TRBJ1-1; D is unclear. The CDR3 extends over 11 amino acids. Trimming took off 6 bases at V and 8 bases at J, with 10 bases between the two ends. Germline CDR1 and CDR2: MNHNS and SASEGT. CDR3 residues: CASSVTPEAFF. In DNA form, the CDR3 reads TGTGCCAGCAGCGTGACCCCGGAAGCTTTCTTT.

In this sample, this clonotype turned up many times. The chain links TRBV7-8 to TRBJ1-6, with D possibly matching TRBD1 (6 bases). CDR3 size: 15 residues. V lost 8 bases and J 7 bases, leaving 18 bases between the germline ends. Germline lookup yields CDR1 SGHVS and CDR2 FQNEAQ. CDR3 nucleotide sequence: TGTGCCAGCTCTACCCTGGGGACACAAAATTCACCCCTCCACTTT. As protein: CASSTLGTQNSPLHF.